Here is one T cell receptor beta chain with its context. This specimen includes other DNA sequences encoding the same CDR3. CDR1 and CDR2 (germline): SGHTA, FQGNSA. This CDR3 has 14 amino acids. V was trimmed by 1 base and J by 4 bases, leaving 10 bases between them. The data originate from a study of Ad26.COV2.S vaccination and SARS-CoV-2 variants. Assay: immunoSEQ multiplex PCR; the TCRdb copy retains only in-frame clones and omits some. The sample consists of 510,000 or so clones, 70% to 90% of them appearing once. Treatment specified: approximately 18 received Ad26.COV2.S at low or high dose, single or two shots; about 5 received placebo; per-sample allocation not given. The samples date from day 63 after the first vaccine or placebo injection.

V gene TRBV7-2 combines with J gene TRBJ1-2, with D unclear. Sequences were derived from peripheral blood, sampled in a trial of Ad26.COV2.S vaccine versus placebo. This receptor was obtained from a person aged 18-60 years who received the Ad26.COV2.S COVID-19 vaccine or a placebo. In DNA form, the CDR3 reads TGTGCCAGCAGCTTAGGGTTATCGGGCTATGGCTACACCTTC. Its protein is CASSLGLSGYGYTF.